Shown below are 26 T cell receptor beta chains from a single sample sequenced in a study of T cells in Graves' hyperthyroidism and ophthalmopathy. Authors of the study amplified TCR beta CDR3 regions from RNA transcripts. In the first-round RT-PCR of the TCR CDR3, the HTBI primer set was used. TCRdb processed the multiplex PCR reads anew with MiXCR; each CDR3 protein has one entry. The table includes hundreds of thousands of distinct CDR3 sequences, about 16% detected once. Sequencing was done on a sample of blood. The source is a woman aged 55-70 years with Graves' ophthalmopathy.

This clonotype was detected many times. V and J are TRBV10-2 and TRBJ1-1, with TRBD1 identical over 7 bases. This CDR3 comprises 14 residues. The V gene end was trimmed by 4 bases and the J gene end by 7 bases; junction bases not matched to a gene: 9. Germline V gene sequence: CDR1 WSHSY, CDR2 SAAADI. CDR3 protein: CASSGLRGGGEAFF. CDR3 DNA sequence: TGCGCCAGCAGTGGCCTCAGGGGGGGCGGTGAAGCTTTCTTT.

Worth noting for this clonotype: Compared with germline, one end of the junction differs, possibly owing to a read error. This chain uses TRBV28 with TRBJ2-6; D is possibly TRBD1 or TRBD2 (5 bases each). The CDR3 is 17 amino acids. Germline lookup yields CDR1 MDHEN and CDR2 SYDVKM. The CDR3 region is CVSRDGTVPSGANVLTF. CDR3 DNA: TGTGTCAGCCGCGACGGGACGGTCCCCTCTGGGGCCAACGTCCTGACTTTC.

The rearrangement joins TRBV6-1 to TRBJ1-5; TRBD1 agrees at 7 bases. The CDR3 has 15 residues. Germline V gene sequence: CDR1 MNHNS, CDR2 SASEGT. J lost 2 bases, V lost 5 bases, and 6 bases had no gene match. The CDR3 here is CASSSRQGGNQPQHF. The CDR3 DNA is TGTGCCAGCAGTTCCCGACAGGGTGGCAATCAGCCCCAGCATTTT.

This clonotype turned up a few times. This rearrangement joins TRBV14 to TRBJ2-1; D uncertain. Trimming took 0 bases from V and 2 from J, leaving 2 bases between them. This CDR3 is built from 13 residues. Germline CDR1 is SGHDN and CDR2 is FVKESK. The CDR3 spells CASSQDPYNEQFF. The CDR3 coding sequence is TGTGCCAGCAGCCAAGATCCCTACAATGAGCAGTTCTTC.

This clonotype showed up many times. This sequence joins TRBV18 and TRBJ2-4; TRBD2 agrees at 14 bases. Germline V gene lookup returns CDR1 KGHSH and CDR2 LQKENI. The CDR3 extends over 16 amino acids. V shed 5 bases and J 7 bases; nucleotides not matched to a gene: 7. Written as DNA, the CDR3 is TGTGCCAGCTCAAGAGGACTAGCGGGAGGTGGTAACATTCAGTACTTC. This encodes CASSRGLAGGGNIQYF.

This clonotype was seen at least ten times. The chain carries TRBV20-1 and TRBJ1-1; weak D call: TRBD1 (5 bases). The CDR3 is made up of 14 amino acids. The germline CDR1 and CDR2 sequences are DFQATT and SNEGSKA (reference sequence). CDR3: CSTSWGDTNTEAFF. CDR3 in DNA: TGCAGCACTTCTTGGGGGGATACGAACACTGAAGCTTTCTTT.

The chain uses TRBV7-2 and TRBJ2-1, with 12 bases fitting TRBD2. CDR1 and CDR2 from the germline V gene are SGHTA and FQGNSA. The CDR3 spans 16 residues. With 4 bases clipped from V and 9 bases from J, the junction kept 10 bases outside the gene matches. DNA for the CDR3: TGTGCCAGCAGCTCCACTCTAGCGGGAGGGTTGGGTGAGCAGTTCTTC. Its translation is CASSSTLAGGLGEQFF.

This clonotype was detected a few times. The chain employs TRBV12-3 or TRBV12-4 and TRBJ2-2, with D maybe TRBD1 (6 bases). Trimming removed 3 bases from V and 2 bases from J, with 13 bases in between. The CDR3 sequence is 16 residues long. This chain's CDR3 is CASSFSQGANTGELFF. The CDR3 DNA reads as TGTGCCAGCAGTTTTTCACAGGGTGCTAACACCGGGGAGCTGTTTTTT.

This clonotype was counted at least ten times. This CDR3 reads CASSRTGTRSDTQYF. The CDR3, as DNA: TGTGCCAGCAGCCGGACCGGGACTAGATCAGATACGCAGTATTTT. The rearrangement joins TRBV11-2 to TRBJ2-3, with 8 bases fitting TRBD2. After removal of 5 bases from V and 4 bases from J, the junction contained 8 bases not matched to a gene. This CDR3 contains 15 residues. The germline V gene encodes CDR1 SGHAT and CDR2 FQNNGV.

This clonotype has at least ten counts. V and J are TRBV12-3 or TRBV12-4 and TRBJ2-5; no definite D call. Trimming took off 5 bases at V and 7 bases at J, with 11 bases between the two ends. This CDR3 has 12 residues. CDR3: CASSRAVGTQYF. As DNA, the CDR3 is TGTGCCAGCAGTCGCGCCGTGGGGACCCAGTACTTC.

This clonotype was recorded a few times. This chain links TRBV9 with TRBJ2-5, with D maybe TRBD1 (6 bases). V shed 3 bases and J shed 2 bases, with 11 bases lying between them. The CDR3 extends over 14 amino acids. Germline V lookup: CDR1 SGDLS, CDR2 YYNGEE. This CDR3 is CASSAQGIQETQYF. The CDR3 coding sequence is TGTGCCAGCAGCGCTCAGGGGATACAAGAGACCCAGTACTTC.

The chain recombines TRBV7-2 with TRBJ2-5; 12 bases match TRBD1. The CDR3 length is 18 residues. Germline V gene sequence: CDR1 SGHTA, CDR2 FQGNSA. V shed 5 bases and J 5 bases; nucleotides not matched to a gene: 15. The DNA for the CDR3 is TGTGCCAGCAGCCCCCAGGGTAGGGGGACAGGGGGCGGCGAGACCCAGTACTTC. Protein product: CASSPQGRGTGGGETQYF.

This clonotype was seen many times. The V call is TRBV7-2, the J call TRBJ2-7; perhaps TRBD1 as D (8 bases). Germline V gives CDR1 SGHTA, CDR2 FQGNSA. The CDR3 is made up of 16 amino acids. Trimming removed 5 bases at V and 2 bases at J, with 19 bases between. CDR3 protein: CASSINRGTTTYEQYF. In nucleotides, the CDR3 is TGTGCCAGCAGCATTAACAGGGGGACTACCACCTACGAGCAGTACTTC.

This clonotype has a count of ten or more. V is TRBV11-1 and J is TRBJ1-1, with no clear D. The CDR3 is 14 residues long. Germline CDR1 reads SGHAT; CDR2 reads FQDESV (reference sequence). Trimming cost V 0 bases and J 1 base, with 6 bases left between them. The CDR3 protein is CASSLATANTEAFF. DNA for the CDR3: TGTGCCAGCAGCTTAGCAACAGCGAACACTGAAGCTTTCTTT.

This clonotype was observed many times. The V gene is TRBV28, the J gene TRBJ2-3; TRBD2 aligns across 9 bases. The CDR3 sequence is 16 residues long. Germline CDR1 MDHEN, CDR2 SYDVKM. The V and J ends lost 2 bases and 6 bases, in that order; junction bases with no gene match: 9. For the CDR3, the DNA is TGTGCCAGCAGTTTACCCCCTGCGGGAGGGCGGGATACGCAGTATTTT. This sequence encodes CASSLPPAGGRDTQYF.

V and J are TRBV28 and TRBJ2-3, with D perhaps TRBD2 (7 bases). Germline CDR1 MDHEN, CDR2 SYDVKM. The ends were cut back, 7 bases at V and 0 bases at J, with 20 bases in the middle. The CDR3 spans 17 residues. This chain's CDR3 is CASKEGGTLSSTDTQYF. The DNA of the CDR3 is TGTGCCAGCAAGGAGGGAGGGACACTCTCTAGCACAGATACGCAGTATTTT.

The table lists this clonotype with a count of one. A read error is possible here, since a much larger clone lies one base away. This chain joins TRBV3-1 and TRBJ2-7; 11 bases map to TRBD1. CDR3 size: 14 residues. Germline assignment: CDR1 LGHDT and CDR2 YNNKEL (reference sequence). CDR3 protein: CASSVGQGGYEQCF. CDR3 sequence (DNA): TGTGCCAGCAGCGTGGGACAGGGGGGGTACGAGCAGTGCTTC.

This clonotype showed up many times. Here the CDR3 reads CASSSGTGYEQYF. CDR3 coding DNA: TGTGCCAGCAGCTCTGGTACAGGTTACGAGCAGTACTTC. The chain recombines TRBV7-9 with TRBJ2-7, with D possibly being TRBD1 (5 bases). Germline V gene data show CDR1 as SEHNR and CDR2 as FQNEAQ (reference sequence). Trimming cost V 4 bases and J 4 bases, with 11 bases left between them. The CDR3 loop spans 13 amino acids.

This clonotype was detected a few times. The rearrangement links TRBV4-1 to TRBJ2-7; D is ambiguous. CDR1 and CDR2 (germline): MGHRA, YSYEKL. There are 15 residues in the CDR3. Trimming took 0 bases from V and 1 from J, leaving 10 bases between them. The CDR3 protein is CASSQEVRRSYEQYF. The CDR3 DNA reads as TGCGCCAGCAGCCAAGAAGTCAGGCGATCCTACGAGCAGTACTTC.

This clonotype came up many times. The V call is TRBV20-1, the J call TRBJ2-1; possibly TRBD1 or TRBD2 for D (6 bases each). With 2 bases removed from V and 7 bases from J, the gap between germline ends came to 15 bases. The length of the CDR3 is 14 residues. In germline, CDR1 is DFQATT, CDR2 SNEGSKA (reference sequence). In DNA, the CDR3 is TGCAGTGCTAGATACGGGGGCGGCAGTAATGAGCAGTTCTTC. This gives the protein CSARYGGGSNEQFF.

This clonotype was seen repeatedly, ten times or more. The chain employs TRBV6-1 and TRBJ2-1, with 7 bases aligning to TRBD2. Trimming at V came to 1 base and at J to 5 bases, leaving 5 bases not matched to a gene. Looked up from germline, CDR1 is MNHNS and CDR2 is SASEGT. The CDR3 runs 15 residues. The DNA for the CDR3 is TGTGCCAGCAGTGAAGGGACTAGGTCCCACAATGAGCAGTTCTTC. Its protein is CASSEGTRSHNEQFF.

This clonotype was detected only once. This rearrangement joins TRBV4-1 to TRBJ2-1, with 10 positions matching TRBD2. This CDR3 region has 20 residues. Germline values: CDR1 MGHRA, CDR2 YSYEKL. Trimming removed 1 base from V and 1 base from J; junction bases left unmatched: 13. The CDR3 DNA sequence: TGCGCCAGCAGCCAAGGGTCTGCTAGCGGGAGAGGTGGGTCCTACAATGAGCAGTTCTTC. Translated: CASSQGSASGRGGSYNEQFF.

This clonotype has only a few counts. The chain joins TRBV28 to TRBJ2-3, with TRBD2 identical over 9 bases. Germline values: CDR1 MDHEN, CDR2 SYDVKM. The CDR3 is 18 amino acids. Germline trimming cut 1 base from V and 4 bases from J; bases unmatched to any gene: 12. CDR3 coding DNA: TGTGCCAGCAGTTTATACCCCTGGCGGGAGGGCTTGGCAGATACGCAGTATTTT. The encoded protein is CASSLYPWREGLADTQYF.

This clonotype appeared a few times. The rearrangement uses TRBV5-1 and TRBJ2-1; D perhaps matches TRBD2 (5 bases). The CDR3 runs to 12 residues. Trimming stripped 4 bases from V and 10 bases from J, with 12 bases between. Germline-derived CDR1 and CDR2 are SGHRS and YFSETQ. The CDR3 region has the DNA TGCGCCAGCAGCCCTGGCCCGGGAGAGCAGTTCTTC. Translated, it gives CASSPGPGEQFF.

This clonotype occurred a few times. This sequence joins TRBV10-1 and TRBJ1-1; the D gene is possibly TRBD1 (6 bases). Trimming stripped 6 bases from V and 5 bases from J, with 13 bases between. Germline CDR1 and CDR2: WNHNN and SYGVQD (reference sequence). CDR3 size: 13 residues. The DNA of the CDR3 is TGCGCCAGCAGGCAGACACAGGGAACTGAAGCTTTCTTT. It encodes CASRQTQGTEAFF.

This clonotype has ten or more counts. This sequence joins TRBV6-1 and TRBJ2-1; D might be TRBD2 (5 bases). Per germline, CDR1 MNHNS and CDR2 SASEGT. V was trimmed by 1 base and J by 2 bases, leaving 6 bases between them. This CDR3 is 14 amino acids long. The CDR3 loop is CASSEELAYNEQFF. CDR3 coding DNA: TGTGCCAGCAGTGAAGAACTAGCCTACAATGAGCAGTTCTTC.